This T cell receptor beta chain was documented in a study of CD8 T cells in Susac syndrome. The authors carried out high-throughput sequencing of TCR beta. They applied it to CD8+ and CD4+ T cells obtained from blood. Controls matched for age and sex were healthy donors. The authors negatively isolated CD8+ and CD4+ T cells and FACS-enriched TEMRA cells. Deletions cut 3 bases from V and 5 bases from J, with 11 bases between. The CDR3 is 14 residues long. Germline loops: CDR1 MDHEN, CDR2 SYDVKM. RNA amounts of roughly 0.45 to 1 ug underwent reverse transcription with random hexamers. Each CDR3 protein is one row after TCRdb ran MiXCR on the immunoSEQ multiplex PCR reads. This sample has around 190,000 distinct CDR3 sequences, with over 85% found just once.

Sequenced sample: CD4+ T cells from PBMCs. This TCR was sampled from a human donor in good health. This rearrangement joins TRBV28 to TRBJ1-5; D ambiguous. CDR3 sequence reads: CASSFAQLHQPQHF. The CDR3 region has the DNA TGTGCCAGCAGTTTCGCACAGCTACATCAGCCCCAGCATTTT.